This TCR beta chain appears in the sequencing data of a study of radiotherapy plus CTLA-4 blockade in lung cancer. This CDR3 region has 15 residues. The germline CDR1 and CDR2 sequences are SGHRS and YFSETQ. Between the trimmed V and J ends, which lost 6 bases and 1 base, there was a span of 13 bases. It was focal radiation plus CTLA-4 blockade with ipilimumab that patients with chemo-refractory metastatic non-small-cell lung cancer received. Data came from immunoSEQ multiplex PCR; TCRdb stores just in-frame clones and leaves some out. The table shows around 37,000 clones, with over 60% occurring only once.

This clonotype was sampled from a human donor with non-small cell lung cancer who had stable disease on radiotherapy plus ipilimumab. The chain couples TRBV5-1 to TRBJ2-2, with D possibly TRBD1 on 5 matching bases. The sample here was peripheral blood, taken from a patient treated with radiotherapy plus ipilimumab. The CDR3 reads CASNLQAGNTGELFF. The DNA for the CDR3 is TGCGCCAGCAATCTACAGGCAGGGAACACCGGGGAGCTGTTTTTT.